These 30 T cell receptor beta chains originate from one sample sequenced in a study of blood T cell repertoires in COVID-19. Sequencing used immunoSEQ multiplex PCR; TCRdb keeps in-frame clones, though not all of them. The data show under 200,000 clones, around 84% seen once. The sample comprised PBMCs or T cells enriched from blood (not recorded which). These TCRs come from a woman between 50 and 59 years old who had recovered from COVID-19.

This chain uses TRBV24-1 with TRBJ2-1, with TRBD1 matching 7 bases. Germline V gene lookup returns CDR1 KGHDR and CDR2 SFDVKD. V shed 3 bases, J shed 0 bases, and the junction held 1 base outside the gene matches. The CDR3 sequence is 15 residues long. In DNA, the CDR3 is TGTGCCACCAGTGATGCAGGGGGCTCCTACAATGAGCAGTTCTTC. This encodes CATSDAGGSYNEQFF.

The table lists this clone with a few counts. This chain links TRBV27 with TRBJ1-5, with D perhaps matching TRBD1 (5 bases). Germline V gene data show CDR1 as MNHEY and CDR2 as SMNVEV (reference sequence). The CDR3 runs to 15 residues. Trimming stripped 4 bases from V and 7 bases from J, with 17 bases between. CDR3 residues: CASSSIDGGSQPQHF. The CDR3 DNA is TGTGCCAGCAGTTCGATTGACGGGGGGAGCCAGCCCCAGCATTTT.

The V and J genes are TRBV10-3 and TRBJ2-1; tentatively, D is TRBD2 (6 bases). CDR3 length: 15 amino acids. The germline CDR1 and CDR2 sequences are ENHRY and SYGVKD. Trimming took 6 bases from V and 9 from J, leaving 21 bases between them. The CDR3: CAISAAPGERGEQFF. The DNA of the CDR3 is TGTGCCATCAGCGCTGCACCGGGGGAGAGGGGTGAGCAGTTCTTC.

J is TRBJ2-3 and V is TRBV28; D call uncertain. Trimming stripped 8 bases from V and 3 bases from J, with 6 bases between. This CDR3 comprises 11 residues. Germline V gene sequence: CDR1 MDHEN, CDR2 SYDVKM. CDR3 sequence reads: CASLSTDTQYF. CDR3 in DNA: TGTGCCAGCCTTTCGACAGATACGCAGTATTTT.

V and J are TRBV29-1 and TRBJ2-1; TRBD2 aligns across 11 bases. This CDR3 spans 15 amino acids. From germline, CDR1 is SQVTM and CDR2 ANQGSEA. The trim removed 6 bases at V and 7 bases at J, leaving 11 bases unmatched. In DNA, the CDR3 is TGCAGCGTCCGAATGGGACTAGCGGTAAGGAATGAGCAGTTCTTC. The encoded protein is CSVRMGLAVRNEQFF.

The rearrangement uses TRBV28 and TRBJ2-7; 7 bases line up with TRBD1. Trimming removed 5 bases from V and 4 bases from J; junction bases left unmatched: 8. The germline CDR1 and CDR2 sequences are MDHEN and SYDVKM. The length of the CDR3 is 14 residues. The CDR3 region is CASSLRTGTYEQYF. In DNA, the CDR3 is TGTGCCAGCAGTCTCCGGACAGGTACTTACGAGCAGTACTTC.

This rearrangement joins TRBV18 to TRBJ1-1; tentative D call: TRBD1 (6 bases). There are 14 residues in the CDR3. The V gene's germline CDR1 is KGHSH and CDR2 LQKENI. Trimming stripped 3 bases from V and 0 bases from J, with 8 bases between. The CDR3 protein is CASSPGQLNTEAFF. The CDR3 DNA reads TGTGCCAGCTCACCTGGACAGCTGAACACTGAAGCTTTCTTT.

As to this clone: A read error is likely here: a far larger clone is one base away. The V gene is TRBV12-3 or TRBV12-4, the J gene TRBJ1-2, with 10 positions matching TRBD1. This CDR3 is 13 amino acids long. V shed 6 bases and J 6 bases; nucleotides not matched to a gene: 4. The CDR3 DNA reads TGTGCCAGCAGCCCGACAGGGGGCAATGGCTACACCTTC. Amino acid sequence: CASSPTGGNGYTF.

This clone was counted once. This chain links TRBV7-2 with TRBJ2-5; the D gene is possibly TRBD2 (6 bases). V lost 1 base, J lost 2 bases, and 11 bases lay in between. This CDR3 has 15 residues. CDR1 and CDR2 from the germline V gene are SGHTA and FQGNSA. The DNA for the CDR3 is TGTGCCAGCAGCTTAGTCCTGGGGGGACAAGAGACCCAGTACTTC. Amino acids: CASSLVLGGQETQYF.

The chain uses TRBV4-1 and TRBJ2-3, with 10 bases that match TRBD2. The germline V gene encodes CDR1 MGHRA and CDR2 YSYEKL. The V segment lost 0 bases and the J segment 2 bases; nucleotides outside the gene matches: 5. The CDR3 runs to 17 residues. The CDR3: CASSQDRGTSDTDTQYF. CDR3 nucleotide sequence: TGCGCCAGCAGCCAAGATCGAGGGACTAGCGACACAGATACGCAGTATTTT.

CDR3 protein: CATSDGAETQYF. In nucleotides, the CDR3 is TGTGCCACCAGTGATGGGGCCGAGACCCAGTACTTC. The V call is TRBV24-1, the J call TRBJ2-5; possibly TRBD1 for D (5 bases). The CDR3 covers 12 residues. Germline V gene lookup returns CDR1 KGHDR and CDR2 SFDVKD. Trimming stripped 3 bases from V and 5 bases from J, with 6 bases between.

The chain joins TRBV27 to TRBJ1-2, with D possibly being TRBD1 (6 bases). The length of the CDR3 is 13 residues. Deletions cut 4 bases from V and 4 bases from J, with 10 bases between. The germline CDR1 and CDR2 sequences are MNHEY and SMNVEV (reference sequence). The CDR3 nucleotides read TGTGCCAGCAGTTCGGCCAGGGGCTATGGCTACACCTTC. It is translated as CASSSARGYGYTF.

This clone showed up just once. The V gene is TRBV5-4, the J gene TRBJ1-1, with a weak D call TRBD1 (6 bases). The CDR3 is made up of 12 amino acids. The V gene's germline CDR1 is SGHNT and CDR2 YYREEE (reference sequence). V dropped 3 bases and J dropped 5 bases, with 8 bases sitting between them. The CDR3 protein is CASSWDTTEAFF. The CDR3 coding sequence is TGTGCCAGCAGCTGGGACACTACTGAAGCTTTCTTT.

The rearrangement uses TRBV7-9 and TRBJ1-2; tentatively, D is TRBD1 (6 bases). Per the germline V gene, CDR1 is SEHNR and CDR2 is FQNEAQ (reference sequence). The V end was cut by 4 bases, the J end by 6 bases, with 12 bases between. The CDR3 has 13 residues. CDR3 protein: CASSSQKGDGYTF. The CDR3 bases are TGTGCCAGCAGCTCGCAGAAGGGGGATGGCTACACCTTC.

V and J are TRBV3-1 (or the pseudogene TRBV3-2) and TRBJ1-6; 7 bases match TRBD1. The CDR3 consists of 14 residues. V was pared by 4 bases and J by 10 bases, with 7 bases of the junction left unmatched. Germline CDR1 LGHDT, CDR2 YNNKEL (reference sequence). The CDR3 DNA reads TGTGCCAGCAGCCCCCGACAGGGATGGTCACCCCTCCACTTT. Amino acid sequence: CASSPRQGWSPLHF.

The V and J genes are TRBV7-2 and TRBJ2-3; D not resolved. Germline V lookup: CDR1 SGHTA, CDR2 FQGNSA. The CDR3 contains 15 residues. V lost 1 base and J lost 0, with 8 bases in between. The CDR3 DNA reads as TGTGCCAGCAGCTTAGTAACGGGTAGCACAGATACGCAGTATTTT. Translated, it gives CASSLVTGSTDTQYF.

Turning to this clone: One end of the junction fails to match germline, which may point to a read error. CDR3 sequence (DNA): TGTGCCAGCAGCATAACAACCGGGACAGGGAGGACCGGGGAGCTGTTTTTT. This gives the protein CASSITTGTGRTGELFF. The V call is TRBV7-3, the J call TRBJ2-2, with TRBD1 matching over 9 bases. Per the germline V gene, CDR1 is SGHTA and CDR2 is FQGTGA. The CDR3 has 17 amino acids.

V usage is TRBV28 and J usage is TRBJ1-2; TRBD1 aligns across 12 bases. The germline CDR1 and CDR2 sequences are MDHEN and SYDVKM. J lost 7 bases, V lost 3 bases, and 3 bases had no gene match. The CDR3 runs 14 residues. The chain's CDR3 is CASSFRDRGLGYTF. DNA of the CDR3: TGTGCCAGCAGTTTCCGGGACAGGGGGCTTGGCTACACCTTC.

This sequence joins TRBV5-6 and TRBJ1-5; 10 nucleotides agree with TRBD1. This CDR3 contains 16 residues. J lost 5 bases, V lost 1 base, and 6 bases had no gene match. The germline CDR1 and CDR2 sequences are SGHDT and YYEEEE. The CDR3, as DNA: TGTGCCAGCAGCTTGTTGGGACAGGGGATCGATCAGCCCCAGCATTTT. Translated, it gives CASSLLGQGIDQPQHF.

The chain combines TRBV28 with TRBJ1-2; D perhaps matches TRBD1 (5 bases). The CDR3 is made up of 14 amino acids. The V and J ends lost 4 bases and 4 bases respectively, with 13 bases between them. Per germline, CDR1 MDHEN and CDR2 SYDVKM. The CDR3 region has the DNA TGTGCCAGCAGTTCCCCAGGGTTCGTCTATGGCTACACCTTC. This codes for CASSSPGFVYGYTF.

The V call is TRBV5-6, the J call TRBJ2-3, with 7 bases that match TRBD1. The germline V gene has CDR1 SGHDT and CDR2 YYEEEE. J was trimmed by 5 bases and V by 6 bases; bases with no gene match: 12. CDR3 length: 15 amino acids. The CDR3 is CASKRQGLGLDTQYF. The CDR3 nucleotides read TGTGCCAGCAAAAGACAGGGCCTTGGATTAGATACGCAGTATTTT.

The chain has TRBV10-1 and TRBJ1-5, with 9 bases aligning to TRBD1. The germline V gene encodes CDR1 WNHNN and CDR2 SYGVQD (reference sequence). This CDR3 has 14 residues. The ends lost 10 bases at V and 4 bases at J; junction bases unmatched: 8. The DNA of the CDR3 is TGCGCCAAGACAGGGGGTTCAATAAATCAGCCCCAGCATTTT. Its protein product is CAKTGGSINQPQHF.

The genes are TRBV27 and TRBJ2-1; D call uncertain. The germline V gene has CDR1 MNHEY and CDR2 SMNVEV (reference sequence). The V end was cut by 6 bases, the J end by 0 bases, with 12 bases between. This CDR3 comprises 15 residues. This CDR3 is CASSLSVPSYNEQFF. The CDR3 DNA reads TGTGCCAGCAGCTTAAGCGTCCCCTCCTACAATGAGCAGTTCTTC.

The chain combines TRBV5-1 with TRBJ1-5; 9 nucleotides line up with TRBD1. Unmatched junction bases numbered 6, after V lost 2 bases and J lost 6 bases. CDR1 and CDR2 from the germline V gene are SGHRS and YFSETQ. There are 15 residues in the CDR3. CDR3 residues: CASSLTGTGFQPQHF. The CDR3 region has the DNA TGCGCCAGCAGCTTAACCGGGACAGGGTTTCAGCCCCAGCATTTT. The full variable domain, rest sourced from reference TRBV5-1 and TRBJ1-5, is KAGVTQTPRYLIKTRGQQVTLSCSPISGHRSVSWYQQTPGQGLQFLFEYFSETQRNKGNFPGRFSGRQFSNSRSEMNVSTLELGDSALYLCASSLTGTGFQPQHFGDGTRLSIL.

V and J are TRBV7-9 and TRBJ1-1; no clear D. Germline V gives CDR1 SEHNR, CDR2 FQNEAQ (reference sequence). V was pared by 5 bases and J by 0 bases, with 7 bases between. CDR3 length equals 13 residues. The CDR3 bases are TGTGCCAGCAGCGAAACAGTGAACACTGAAGCTTTCTTT. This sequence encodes CASSETVNTEAFF.

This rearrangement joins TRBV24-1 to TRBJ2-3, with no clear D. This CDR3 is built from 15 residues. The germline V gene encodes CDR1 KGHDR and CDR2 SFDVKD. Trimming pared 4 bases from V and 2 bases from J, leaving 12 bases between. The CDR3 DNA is TGTGCCACCAGTGACGCCCGCGCCGTCACAGATACGCAGTATTTT. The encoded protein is CATSDARAVTDTQYF.

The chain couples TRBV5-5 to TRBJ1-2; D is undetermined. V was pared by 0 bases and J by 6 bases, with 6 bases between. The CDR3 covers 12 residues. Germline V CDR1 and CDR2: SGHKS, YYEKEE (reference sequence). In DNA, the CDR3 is TGTGCCAGCAGCTTGGTTGGAGATGGCTACACCTTC. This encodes CASSLVGDGYTF.

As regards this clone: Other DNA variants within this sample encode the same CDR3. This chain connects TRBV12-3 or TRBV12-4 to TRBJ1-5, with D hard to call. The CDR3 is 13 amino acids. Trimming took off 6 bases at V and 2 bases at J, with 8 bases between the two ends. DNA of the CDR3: TGTGCCAGCAGCCCAGGCGGCAATCAGCCCCAGCATTTT. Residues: CASSPGGNQPQHF.

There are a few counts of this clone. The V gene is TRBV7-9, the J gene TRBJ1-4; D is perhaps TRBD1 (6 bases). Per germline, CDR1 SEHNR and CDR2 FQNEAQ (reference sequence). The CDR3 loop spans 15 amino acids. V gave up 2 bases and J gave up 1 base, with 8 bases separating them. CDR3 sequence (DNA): TGTGCCAGCAGCTTACCGGGACAAACTAATGAAAAACTGTTTTTT. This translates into CASSLPGQTNEKLFF.

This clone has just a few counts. CDR3 bases: TGTGCCGCCAGTAGTATAGGGGGACGCGCAGATCAGCCCCAGCATTTT. Translation gives CAASSIGGRADQPQHF. The chain has TRBV19 and TRBJ1-5, with a weak D call TRBD1 (6 bases). V lost 11 bases, J lost 5 bases, and 25 bases lay in between. The CDR3 has 16 amino acids. Germline V gives CDR1 LNHDA, CDR2 SQIVND (reference sequence).